This T cell receptor beta chain derives from a study of blood T cell repertoires in COVID-19. Germline CDR1 reads SGHRS; CDR2 reads YFSETQ. J gave up 3 bases and V 4 bases, and 5 bases lay outside the gene matches. CDR3 length equals 15 residues. TCRdb's copy holds only in-frame clones and misses some; the assay was immunoSEQ multiplex PCR. The sample records about 220,000 clones, around 91% being singletons. This clonotype was sampled from a woman in her late teens or twenties in a cohort exposed to, infected with or recovered from COVID-19 (not recorded which). The sequencing sample was made of PBMCs or T cells enriched from blood (not recorded which). V and J are TRBV5-1 and TRBJ2-1; 9 bases map to TRBD1. CDR3 sequence: CASSDGQGFYNEQFF. The CDR3 DNA sequence: TGCGCCAGCAGCGACGGACAGGGGTTCTACAATGAGCAGTTCTTC.